Reported below is one T cell receptor beta chain. What antigen it recognizes has not been identified. The sequencing machine was an Illumina HiSeq 2000. The TCR beta cDNA libraries were made using 5'RACE template switching, a step that added both a universal primer site and unique molecular identifiers. Priming for cDNA synthesis came from the TCR beta constant segment, and two successive PCR amplification steps followed. In the paper's pipeline: Reads were demultiplexed and grouped by UMI with MIGEC, and clonotypes were assembled and quantified with MiTCR. To exclude erroneous sequences, any TCR cDNA sequence not supported by at least two reads was discarded. The tcR package was used for downstream repertoire analysis, and clonotypes were matched between fractions using CDR3 nucleotide sequence together with V segment. VDJmatch was used to annotate antigen specificity against VDJdb, with one amino acid substitution in CDR3 allowed. Each entry corresponds to one CDR3 protein sequence from reads that TCRdb reprocessed, and DNA is not given. Here the V and J calls rest on TCRdb's processing, not on the authors' analysis. This sample's table lists about 180,000 distinct CDR3 sequences. In total, the top ten clones hold 20% to 25% of the sample.

From the cysteine up to the phenylalanine, the CDR3 has a length of 15 residues. No DNA is listed. The germline V gene yields SNHLY for CDR1 and FYNNEI for CDR2. The data originate from a study of T cells expressing NK-cell markers (dated by TCRdb to the early 2020s). Some background on the complete study: In sorted CD3+CD56+NKG2C+, CD3+CD56+NKG2C- and CD3+CD56-NKG2C+ T-cell subsets from about 8 donors, TCR beta-chain repertoires were profiled. Among the eight sequenced donors, only one was HCMV-seronegative, while the other seven were HCMV-seropositive. Randomly selected healthy volunteers, three men and five women, were used as the eight sequenced donors. Illumina HiSeq 2000/2500, MiSeq or NextSeq was used to sequence libraries as 2 x 150 bp reads. What the authors observed across the whole study: Whether the expanded NKG2C-expressing T cell clones were specific for HCMV antigens was left unclear. In several donors, the dominant CD3+CD56+NKG2C+ clonotypes were found to rank among the top 10 CD8+ clonotypes and to make up about 1.0-7.5% of CD8+ T cells. Those dominant clonotypes were again the most abundant among CD3+CD56-NKG2C+ cells in a few donors, at about 25-60.1%.

A commercial ELISA kit detecting HCMV-specific IgG in serum was used to determine HCMV serostatus. Peripheral blood mononuclear cells were isolated from blood by Ficoll density gradient centrifugation. The receptor comes from a man aged 18 to 69 in good health. Recombination linked TRBV2 to TRBJ1-1. The sequenced sample was blood T cells: a sorted CD56 or NKG2C T cell subset, CD4+ or CD8+ T cells, or bulk PBMC T cells (not recorded which). The CDR3: CASSVGPPMNTEAFF.